The rows below give T cell receptor beta chains drawn from one sample of a study of T-cell memory formation after mild COVID-19. TCRdb reanalysed the 5' RACE reads using MiXCR and keeps one entry per CDR3 protein. This table holds tens of thousands of distinct CDR3 sequences, around an eighth found once. Material for sequencing was PBMCs or a T cell subset sorted from them (not recorded which). These receptors came from an adult woman who had mild COVID-19 (a few samples of this study predate the infection). Cell type and time point are not known. The CDR3 runs from the conserved cysteine through the conserved F or W. A D gene is named only where the DNA matches it firmly. Size tells how often a clone was seen (once, few, many) or the class of an expanded clone, and some rows leave it out.

>-|TRBJ1-2|TRBV5-1|-
CASSLGIGAGHGYTF
TGCGCCAGCAGCCTGGGAATAGGGGCAGGACATGGCTACACCTTC
>-|TRBJ2-3|TRBV7-9|many
CASSTLKPRRYF
TGTGCCAGCAGCACCCTAAAACCACGGAGGTATTTT
>-|TRBJ2-6|TRBV24-1|few
CATSDSGANVLTF
TGTGCCACCAGTGATTCTGGGGCCAACGTCCTGACTTTC
>-|TRBJ2-7|TRBV3-1|many
CASSQEIAAAYEQYF
TGTGCCAGCAGCCAAGAAATAGCGGCCGCCTACGAGCAGTACTTC
>TRBD2|TRBJ2-1|TRBV7-9|-
CASSLLAGGNEQFF
TGTGCCAGCAGCTTACTAGCGGGAGGCAATGAGCAGTTCTTC
>-|TRBJ1-1|TRBV2|-
CASSDYLPPEAFF
TGTGCCAGCAGTGATTATCTCCCACCTGAAGCTTTCTTT
>TRBD2|TRBJ2-1|TRBV6-2/TRBV6-3|-
CASSYSIATSHNEQFF
TGTGCCAGCAGTTACTCGATCGCGACTAGCCACAATGAGCAGTTCTTC
>TRBD2|TRBJ2-1|TRBV13|-
CASSFSGGVGYNEQFF
TGTGCCAGCAGCTTTAGCGGGGGGGTTGGCTACAATGAGCAGTTCTTC
>TRBD1|TRBJ2-7|TRBV4-2|-
CASSQDRGTGGYEQYF
TGTGCCAGCAGCCAAGATAGGGGGACAGGGGGCTACGAGCAGTACTTC
>-|TRBJ2-1|TRBV7-9|few
CASSLALGEQFF
TGTGCCAGCAGCTTAGCATTGGGAGAGCAGTTCTTC
>-|TRBJ2-1|TRBV4-3|many
CASSQDGGSDKEQFF
TGCGCCAGCAGCCAAGATGGCGGCAGTGATAAAGAGCAGTTCTTC
>-|TRBJ2-7|TRBV2|-
CASNLGNYEQYF
TGTGCCAGCAACTTAGGGAACTACGAGCAGTACTTC
>-|TRBJ2-1|TRBV4-1|-
CASSPTGTSPGNEQFF
TGCGCCAGCAGCCCGACCGGGACTTCACCCGGCAATGAGCAGTTCTTC
>TRBD2|TRBJ2-7|TRBV5-1|-
CACSLGLAGSSYEQYF
TGCGCCTGCAGCTTGGGGCTAGCGGGGAGCTCCTACGAGCAGTACTTC
>-|TRBJ2-1|TRBV24-1|-
CATSAGTNEQFF
TGTGCCACCAGTGCCGGGACGAATGAGCAGTTCTTC
>-|TRBJ2-5|TRBV7-9|few
CASSELTSAGTQYF
TGTGCCAGCAGCGAACTCACATCGGCGGGGACCCAGTACTTC